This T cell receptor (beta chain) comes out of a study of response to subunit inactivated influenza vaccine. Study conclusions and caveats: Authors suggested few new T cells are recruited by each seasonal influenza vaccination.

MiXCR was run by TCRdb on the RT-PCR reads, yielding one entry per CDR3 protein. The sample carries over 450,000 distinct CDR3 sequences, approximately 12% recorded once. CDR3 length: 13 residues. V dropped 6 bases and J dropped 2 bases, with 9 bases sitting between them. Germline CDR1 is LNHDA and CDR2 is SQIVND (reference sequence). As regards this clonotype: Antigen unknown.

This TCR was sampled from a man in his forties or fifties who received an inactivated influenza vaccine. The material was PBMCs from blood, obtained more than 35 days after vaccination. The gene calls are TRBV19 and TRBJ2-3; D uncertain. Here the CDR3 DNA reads TGTGCCAGTAGCTATGGAAACACAGATACGCAGTATTTT. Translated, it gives CASSYGNTDTQYF.